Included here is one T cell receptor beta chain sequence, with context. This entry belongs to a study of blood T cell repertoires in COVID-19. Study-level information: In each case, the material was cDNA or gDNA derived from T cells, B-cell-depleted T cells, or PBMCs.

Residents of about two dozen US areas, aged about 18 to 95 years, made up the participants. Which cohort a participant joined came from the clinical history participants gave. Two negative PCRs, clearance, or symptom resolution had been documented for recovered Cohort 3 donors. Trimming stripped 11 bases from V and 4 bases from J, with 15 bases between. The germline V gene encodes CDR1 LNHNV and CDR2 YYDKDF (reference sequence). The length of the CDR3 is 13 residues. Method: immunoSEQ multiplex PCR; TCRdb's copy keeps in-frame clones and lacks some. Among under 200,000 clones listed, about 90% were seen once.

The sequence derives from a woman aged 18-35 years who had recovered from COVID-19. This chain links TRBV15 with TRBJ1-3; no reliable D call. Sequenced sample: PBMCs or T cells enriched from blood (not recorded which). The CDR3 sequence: CAAGGRRGNTIYF. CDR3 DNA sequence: TGTGCCGCCGGAGGGCGCCGGGGAAACACCATATATTTT. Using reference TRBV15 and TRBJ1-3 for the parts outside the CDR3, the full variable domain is DAMVIQNPRYQVTQFGKPVTLSCSQTLNHNVMYWYQQKSSQAPKLLFHYYDKDFNNEADTPDNFQSRRPNTSFCFLDIRSPGLGDTAMYLCAAGGRRGNTIYFGEGSWLTVV.